This entry lists 12 T cell receptor beta chains sequenced from one sample in a study of spatial heterogeneity in lung cancer. Antigens for these TCRs are unknown. Time point reported: sample taken at primary tumor resection. TCRdb fed the 5' RACE reads into MiXCR, producing one record per CDR3 protein. The sample shows some 20,000 distinct CDR3 sequences, around a sixth of them seen only once. Study results and limitations: Tumors with more nonsynonymous mutations had more expanded intratumoral alpha and beta TCRs.

The sample was lung tumor tissue, taken at surgery. The source of these receptors is a female donor with early-stage non-small cell lung cancer.

In the case of this clonotype: This may be a read error: a much more frequent sequence differs by one nucleotide. The chain links TRBV5-6 to TRBJ2-3; D uncertain. The CDR3 loop spans 12 amino acids. The germline V gene has CDR1 SGHDT and CDR2 YYEEEE. CDR3 in DNA: TGTGTCAGCAGCTCTACCACAGATACGCAGTATTTT. Protein: CVSSSTTDTQYF.

The genes are TRBV11-2 and TRBJ2-1, with 8 bases identical to TRBD2. Germline CDR1 and CDR2: SGHAT and FQNNGV. The CDR3 extends over 16 amino acids. J gave up 9 bases and V 1 base, and 11 bases lay outside the gene matches. CDR3 DNA sequence: TGTGCCAGCAGCTTAGGGCGGGAGGAGGGCCGCACTGAGCAGTTCTTC. It yields the protein CASSLGREEGRTEQFF.

This clonotype showed up just a few times. The V call is TRBV10-3, the J call TRBJ2-5; 8 positions agree with TRBD1. Germline V lookup: CDR1 ENHRY, CDR2 SYGVKD. V was clipped by 11 bases and J by 1 base; unmatched bases: 12. The CDR3 is 15 residues long. The CDR3 loop is CAVGTGGKGQETQYF. The CDR3 region has the DNA TGTGCCGTCGGAACAGGGGGGAAGGGCCAAGAGACCCAGTACTTC.

The chain is built from TRBV29-1 and TRBJ2-7, with 7 bases identical to TRBD1. The CDR3 has 13 amino acids. Germline CDR1 SQVTM, CDR2 ANQGSEA. Trimming took 3 bases from V and 1 from J; bases not matched to a gene: 3. The CDR3: CSVERTGSYEQYF. CDR3 in DNA: TGCAGCGTTGAGAGGACAGGATCCTACGAGCAGTACTTC.

J is TRBJ2-7 and V is TRBV6-2 or TRBV6-3; 12 bases line up with TRBD2. Germline V lookup: CDR1 MNHEY, CDR2 SVGEGT. The CDR3 length is 15 residues. V shed 0 bases and J 7 bases; nucleotides not matched to a gene: 4. The CDR3 region is CASSYSSLAGGEQYF. The CDR3 DNA reads TGTGCCAGCAGTTACTCTTCACTAGCGGGAGGAGAGCAGTACTTC.

This clonotype was recorded at least ten times. The chain recombines TRBV11-2 with TRBJ2-5; D assignment may be TRBD1 or TRBD2 (5 bases each). V gave up 0 bases and J gave up 2 bases, with 10 bases separating them. From germline, CDR1 is SGHAT and CDR2 FQNNGV. This CDR3 comprises 15 residues. CDR3 amino acids: CASSLDGGDQETQYF. In nucleotides, the CDR3 is TGTGCCAGCAGCTTAGATGGGGGAGATCAAGAGACCCAGTACTTC.

This clonotype was counted many times. This chain connects TRBV28 to TRBJ2-3; D gene uncertain. CDR3 length: 11 residues. The germline V gene encodes CDR1 MDHEN and CDR2 SYDVKM. Trimming stripped 4 bases from V and 11 bases from J, with 10 bases between. DNA of the CDR3: TGTGCCAGCAGTTACGGCTGGGGGCAGTATTTT. This translates into CASSYGWGQYF.

This clonotype occurred many times. The rearrangement joins TRBV7-3 to TRBJ2-3, with 8 nucleotides matching TRBD2. CDR1 is SGHTA, CDR2 FQGTGA, per germline. The CDR3 is 14 amino acids. Trimming removed 5 bases from V and 4 bases from J; junction bases left unmatched: 5. CDR3 in DNA: TGTGCCAGCAGCCCGCGGGGGGAGTCAGATACGCAGTATTTT. This codes for CASSPRGESDTQYF.

This clonotype has a count of ten or more. The chain links TRBV12-3 or TRBV12-4 to TRBJ1-3; TRBD1 matches at 7 bases. J was trimmed by 9 bases and V by 5 bases; bases with no gene match: 16. This CDR3 region has 16 residues. In DNA form, the CDR3 reads TGTGCCAGCAGTCCCCCCCCCGGGACAGCCGCGACCACCATATATTTT. Protein: CASSPPPGTAATTIYF.

In this sample, this clonotype turned up many times. This chain connects TRBV20-1 to TRBJ2-1; D call uncertain. Germline loops: CDR1 DFQATT, CDR2 SNEGSKA (reference sequence). The CDR3 has 11 residues. The germline V and J ends were trimmed by 3 bases and 1 base, with 1 base remaining between them. This chain's CDR3 is CSASSYNEQFF. The CDR3 DNA sequence: TGCAGTGCTAGTTCCTACAATGAGCAGTTCTTC.

This clonotype was detected only a few times. The chain uses TRBV7-3 and TRBJ2-2, with 15 bases aligning to TRBD2. The CDR3 runs to 15 residues. Germline values: CDR1 SGHTA, CDR2 FQGTGA. V shed 5 bases, J shed 6 bases, and the junction held 1 base outside the gene matches. The CDR3 loop reads CASSRTSGRAGELFF. CDR3 DNA: TGTGCCAGCAGCCGGACTAGCGGGAGGGCCGGGGAGCTGTTTTTT. The variable domain in full, with the rest retrieved from reference TRBV7-3 and TRBJ2-2, is GAGVSQTPSNKVTEKGKYVELRCDPISGHTALYWYRQSLGQGPEFLIYFQGTGAADDSGLPNDRFFAVRPEGSVSTLKIQRTERGDSAVYLCASSRTSGRAGELFFGEGSRLTVL.

V gene TRBV5-6 combines with J gene TRBJ2-7; TRBD2 is a possible D gene (5 bases). The CDR3 sequence is 15 residues long. Germline V lookup: CDR1 SGHDT, CDR2 YYEEEE. Trimming took off 2 bases at V and 2 bases at J, with 14 bases between the two ends. The CDR3 DNA is TGTGCCAGCAGCTTCCGTGGAACAGCGGCCTACGAGCAGTACTTC. Its translation: CASSFRGTAAYEQYF.